This entry lists 26 T cell receptor beta chains sequenced from one sample in a study of blood T cell repertoires in COVID-19 (dated by TCRdb to about 2020). The library was prepared using the immunoSEQ multiplex PCR assay. This immuneACCESS table, as held by TCRdb, lists in-frame sequences with V and J called but not all clones. Of the missing ones, under half trace to an unresolved V gene in checked studies; the others have no known cause. The sample includes about 45,000 clones, with under 85% observed a single time. The leading ten clones occupy 7% to 10% of the sample. The sequencing sample was made of peripheral blood. Every receptor here comes from an elderly man in a cohort sampled during active COVID-19.

The chain uses TRBV9 and TRBJ2-7, with D unresolved. This CDR3 comprises 14 residues. Trimming took off 0 bases at V and 2 bases at J, with 9 bases between the two ends. Germline V gene lookup returns CDR1 SGDLS and CDR2 YYNGEE. The CDR3 loop is CASSVGGSPYEQYF. The CDR3 nucleotides read TGTGCCAGCAGCGTAGGAGGCAGCCCCTACGAGCAGTACTTC.

J is TRBJ1-3 and V is TRBV3-1 (or the pseudogene TRBV3-2), with D unresolved. V shed 4 bases and J shed 4 bases, with 5 bases lying between them. This CDR3 has 12 residues. Germline-derived CDR1 and CDR2 are LGHDT and YNNKEL (reference sequence). CDR3 DNA sequence: TGTGCCAGCAGCCCGCTAGGAAACACCATATATTTT. Encoded protein: CASSPLGNTIYF.

CDR3 sequence: CASAVGWLPLEQYF. For the CDR3, the DNA is TGTGCCAGTGCCGTCGGGTGGCTCCCTCTCGAGCAGTACTTC. The V gene is TRBV27, the J gene TRBJ2-7; the D is unclear. Trimming shortened V by 9 bases and J by 6 bases, and 21 bases separated the two germline ends. The CDR3 sequence is 14 residues long. CDR1 is MNHEY, CDR2 SMNVEV, per germline (reference sequence).

This clone was observed a few times. This sample includes further DNA sequences coding for the same CDR3. The chain is built from TRBV5-1 and TRBJ1-3; no firm D call. The CDR3 has 14 residues. The ends were cut back, 0 bases at V and 4 bases at J, with 8 bases in the middle. The germline CDR1 and CDR2 sequences are SGHRS and YFSETQ. The CDR3 DNA sequence: TGCGCCAGCAGCTTGGCCGGGTACGGAAACACCATATATTTT. Its translation is CASSLAGYGNTIYF.

This clone was recorded a few times. J is TRBJ2-2 and V is TRBV7-2; 9 bases line up with TRBD2. V lost 4 bases and J lost 2; bases outside the gene matches: 8. There are 17 residues in the CDR3. Germline CDR1 SGHTA, CDR2 FQGNSA. The CDR3 nucleotides read TGTGCCAGCAGCTATTTCGCCCTAGCGGGAAACACCGGGGAGCTGTTTTTT. Protein product: CASSYFALAGNTGELFF.

The gene calls are TRBV7-8 and TRBJ1-1, with 7 positions matching TRBD1. The CDR3 length is 14 residues. J lost 4 bases, V lost 2 bases, and 4 bases had no gene match. The V gene's germline CDR1 is SGHVS and CDR2 FQNEAQ. In DNA form, the CDR3 reads TGTGCCAGCAGCTTACAGGGGGAGTCCACTGAAGCTTTCTTT. Protein product: CASSLQGESTEAFF.

The chain couples TRBV9 to TRBJ2-5; 7 bases are a match to TRBD2. This CDR3 has 12 residues. V lost 7 bases to trimming and J lost 7 bases; unmatched junction nucleotides: 7. Germline assignment: CDR1 SGDLS and CDR2 YYNGEE. CDR3 DNA sequence: TGTGCCAGCCGCGGGAGCGGAGGGACCCAGTACTTC. Its protein is CASRGSGGTQYF.

The chain combines TRBV5-1 with TRBJ1-2; TRBD1 might be the D (6 bases). This CDR3 is 14 amino acids long. In germline, CDR1 is SGHRS, CDR2 YFSETQ. The germline V and J ends were trimmed by 1 base and 4 bases, with 11 bases remaining between them. As DNA, the CDR3 is TGCGCCAGCAGCTTGATCGGACAGCCCTATGGCTACACCTTC. It codes for CASSLIGQPYGYTF.

CDR3 amino acids: CASSLRPRGGYGYTF. The CDR3 nucleotides are TGTGCCAGTAGTCTACGACCCAGGGGCGGCTATGGCTACACCTTC. The chain uses TRBV19 and TRBJ1-2; a possible D gene is TRBD1 (6 bases). This CDR3 contains 15 residues. The V and J ends lost 5 bases and 4 bases respectively, with 17 bases between them. Per the germline V gene, CDR1 is LNHDA and CDR2 is SQIVND (reference sequence).

The chain couples TRBV6-5 to TRBJ2-7; TRBD1 is a possible D gene (6 bases). Looked up from germline, CDR1 is MNHEY and CDR2 is SVGAGI. The CDR3 runs to 13 residues. Trimming pared 7 bases from V and 2 bases from J, leaving 12 bases between. The CDR3 loop reads CASNRQAAYEQYF. The CDR3 coding sequence is TGTGCCAGCAACCGACAGGCCGCCTACGAGCAGTACTTC.

This chain joins TRBV6-4 and TRBJ2-3; 10 bases map to TRBD2. Germline CDR1 reads MRHNA; CDR2 reads SNTAGT. V lost 5 bases to trimming and J lost 2 bases; unmatched junction nucleotides: 7. This CDR3 contains 16 residues. CDR3 DNA sequence: TGTGCCAGCAGTCCGCTAGCGGGGGCCGCCACAGATACGCAGTATTTT. Translation gives CASSPLAGAATDTQYF.

This CDR3 reads CASSLSQGAMDEQYF. CDR3 nucleotides: TGCGCCAGCAGCTTATCACAGGGTGCTATGGACGAGCAGTACTTC. The J gene is TRBJ2-7, the V gene TRBV5-1, with D possibly TRBD1 on 6 matching bases. Germline V gene sequence: CDR1 SGHRS, CDR2 YFSETQ. This CDR3 spans 15 amino acids. Trimming cost V 2 bases and J 5 bases, with 17 bases left between them.

The J gene is TRBJ1-1, the V gene TRBV6-4; a possible D gene is TRBD1 (6 bases). This CDR3 has 14 residues. The V gene lost 6 bases and the J gene lost 3 bases, with 14 bases spanning the gap. The germline V gene encodes CDR1 MRHNA and CDR2 SNTAGT. This CDR3 reads CASSRTAGDTEAFF. CDR3 bases: TGTGCCAGCAGCCGGACAGCCGGAGACACTGAAGCTTTCTTT.

The count of this clone is one. The chain is built from TRBV7-2 and TRBJ2-1; 8 nucleotides match TRBD2. The length of the CDR3 is 19 residues. Germline V CDR1 and CDR2: SGHTA, FQGNSA. V trimming: 2 bases; J trimming: 2 bases; junction bases outside the gene matches: 14. The CDR3 DNA reads as TGTGCCAGCAGCTTATTGCCTAGCGGGTTAGTATCTACCTACAATGAGCAGTTCTTC. This sequence encodes CASSLLPSGLVSTYNEQFF.

The table lists this clone with a few counts. The rearrangement joins TRBV27 to TRBJ2-7; 7 nucleotides agree with TRBD1. The ends lost 6 bases at V and 5 bases at J; junction bases unmatched: 7. This CDR3 contains 13 residues. Germline loops: CDR1 MNHEY, CDR2 SMNVEV (reference sequence). The CDR3: CASSTTGSNEQYF. The CDR3 nucleotides read TGTGCCAGCAGCACGACAGGGAGCAACGAGCAGTACTTC.

V gene TRBV28 combines with J gene TRBJ2-3, with TRBD1 as a possible D gene (5 bases). Trimming took off 4 bases at V and 8 bases at J, with 10 bases between the two ends. CDR3 length equals 12 residues. Germline V CDR1 and CDR2: MDHEN, SYDVKM. The CDR3 is CASSSRTSTQYF. CDR3 nucleotide sequence: TGTGCCAGCAGTTCCCGGACATCTACGCAGTATTTT.

The chain recombines TRBV27 with TRBJ2-7; 13 nucleotides agree with TRBD2. With 5 bases clipped from V and 11 bases from J, the junction kept 15 bases outside the gene matches. Germline V CDR1 and CDR2: MNHEY, SMNVEV (reference sequence). The CDR3 extends over 16 amino acids. This CDR3 reads CASSRPRTSGGGLEYF. In DNA form, the CDR3 reads TGTGCCAGCAGTCGGCCTCGGACTAGCGGGGGCGGTTTGGAGTACTTC.

This clone was found once. The chain links TRBV6-6 to TRBJ2-1, with D perhaps matching TRBD1 (6 bases). Germline CDR1 reads MNHNY; CDR2 reads SVGAGI (reference sequence). The CDR3 is 11 residues long. Trimming removed 4 bases at V and 13 bases at J, with 11 bases between. Written as DNA, the CDR3 is TGTGCCAGCAGTTCCCGGGACACCCAGTTCTTC. Protein sequence: CASSSRDTQFF.

In this sample, this clone turned up once. The rearrangement joins TRBV15 to TRBJ2-2, with D perhaps matching TRBD2 (6 bases). Germline V gene lookup returns CDR1 LNHNV and CDR2 YYDKDF (reference sequence). This CDR3 contains 18 residues. V lost 1 base and J 5 bases, leaving 20 bases between the germline ends. The CDR3 DNA is TGTGCCACCAGCAGAGGTCCGGGACGAAGGGCGGGAACCGGGGAGCTGTTTTTT. Protein sequence: CATSRGPGRRAGTGELFF. Filled out from reference TRBV15 and TRBJ2-2, the complete variable domain reads DAMVIQNPRYQVTQFGKPVTLSCSQTLNHNVMYWYQQKSSQAPKLLFHYYDKDFNNEADTPDNFQSRRPNTSFCFLDIRSPGLGDTAMYLCATSRGPGRRAGTGELFFGEGSRLTVL.

The chain combines TRBV28 with TRBJ1-1, with D possibly TRBD1 on 5 matching bases. The CDR3 loop spans 15 amino acids. Looked up from germline, CDR1 is MDHEN and CDR2 is SYDVKM. Trimming stripped 4 bases from V and 4 bases from J, with 16 bases between. CDR3 residues: CASSYDRPRGTEAFF. Here the CDR3 DNA reads TGTGCCAGCAGTTACGACAGACCCCGTGGCACTGAAGCTTTCTTT.

This chain connects TRBV4-1 to TRBJ2-2; a possible D gene is TRBD2 (6 bases). This CDR3 spans 13 amino acids. V dropped 4 bases and J dropped 7 bases, with 10 bases sitting between them. From germline, CDR1 is MGHRA and CDR2 YSYEKL. CDR3 residues: CASSPGGDGELFF. CDR3 nucleotide sequence: TGCGCCAGCAGCCCCGGGGGTGACGGGGAGCTGTTTTTT.

The V gene is TRBV11-2, the J gene TRBJ2-7; TRBD1 is a possible D gene (6 bases). CDR1 SGHAT and CDR2 FQNNGV come from the germline V gene. V was cut by 4 bases and J by 5 bases, with 12 bases left in between. The CDR3 covers 13 residues. The CDR3, as DNA: TGTGCCAGCAGCTCCACAGGGTTCGACGAGCAGTACTTC. Residues: CASSSTGFDEQYF.

The rearrangement links TRBV24-1 to TRBJ2-7; D perhaps matches TRBD2 (7 bases). CDR1 is KGHDR and CDR2 is SFDVKD in the germline V gene. V lost 5 bases, J lost 7 bases, and 11 bases lay in between. This CDR3 is 12 amino acids long. CDR3 DNA sequence: TGTGCCACCAGTGGAGGGGGGGCTGAGCAGTACTTC. Its protein product is CATSGGGAEQYF.

The chain has TRBV19 and TRBJ2-7; 7 bases are a match to TRBD2. Germline V gene data show CDR1 as LNHDA and CDR2 as SQIVND (reference sequence). This CDR3 contains 15 residues. Trimming took 3 bases from V and 0 from J; bases not matched to a gene: 5. CDR3 DNA: TGTGCCAGTAGTATCGTTCGGGGGGACTCCTACGAGCAGTACTTC. As protein: CASSIVRGDSYEQYF.

The rearrangement links TRBV29-1 to TRBJ2-2; 7 nucleotides match TRBD2. The trim removed 4 bases at V and 1 base at J, leaving 3 bases unmatched. The CDR3 spans 14 residues. Germline V gives CDR1 SQVTM, CDR2 ANQGSEA. This chain's CDR3 is CSVASSGNTGELFF. The CDR3 nucleotides are TGCAGCGTTGCATCTAGCGGGAACACCGGGGAGCTGTTTTTT.

This chain uses TRBV18 with TRBJ2-3; D might be TRBD1 (6 bases). The V end was cut by 4 bases, the J end by 2 bases, with 10 bases between. The germline gives CDR1 KGHSH, CDR2 LQKENI. This CDR3 comprises 14 residues. The chain's CDR3 is CASSQTGFTDTQYF. In DNA form, the CDR3 reads TGTGCCAGCTCACAGACAGGATTCACAGATACGCAGTATTTT.